Given below is one T cell receptor (beta chain) in context. V lost 5 bases and J 8 bases, leaving 24 bases between the germline ends. This CDR3 spans 15 amino acids. Germline V gene sequence: CDR1 SQVTM, CDR2 ANQGSEA. Assay: immunoSEQ multiplex PCR; the TCRdb copy retains only in-frame clones and omits some. The sample has some 200,000 clones; approximately 80% are singletons. The record originates from a study of blood T cell repertoires in COVID-19. Study context: COVID-19 samples, acute and convalescent, were from the United States, Italy and Spain. PBMCs, B-cell-depleted T cells, or T cells were the source of the cDNA or gDNA that made up the material.

The genes are TRBV29-1 and TRBJ1-2; D possibly corresponds to TRBD1 (5 bases). Sequencing was carried out using peripheral blood. The receptor's source is a woman aged 80 or older with COVID-19, enrolled during active disease. For the CDR3, the DNA is TGCAGCGTTCCCGGGATAGCACGGGGGGTCGGAGGCTACACCTTC. It codes for CSVPGIARGVGGYTF.